Described below is a single T cell receptor beta chain sequence and its context. The data were obtained in a study of cytomegalovirus exposure and HLA in healthy donors. PCR involved 60 Vbeta and 13 Jbeta primers. Profiling relied on immunoSEQ multiplex PCR, and the TCRdb table lists in-frame clones only, not all of them. The sample comprises 180,000 or so clones, roughly 80% of which are singletons, and about 8% rests with the top ten. Germline CDR1 is SNHLY and CDR2 is FYNNEI. The CDR3 is 13 residues long. V lost 6 bases and J lost 7; bases outside the gene matches: 3. The receptor was derived from a woman in her forties in good health and CMV-seropositive. The sample was PBMCs. This chain joins TRBV2 and TRBJ2-2; the match to TRBD1 covers 9 bases. CDR3 nucleotides: TGTGCCAGCAGACAGGGGGCCCACGGGGAGCTGTTTTTT. It specifies CASRQGAHGELFF.